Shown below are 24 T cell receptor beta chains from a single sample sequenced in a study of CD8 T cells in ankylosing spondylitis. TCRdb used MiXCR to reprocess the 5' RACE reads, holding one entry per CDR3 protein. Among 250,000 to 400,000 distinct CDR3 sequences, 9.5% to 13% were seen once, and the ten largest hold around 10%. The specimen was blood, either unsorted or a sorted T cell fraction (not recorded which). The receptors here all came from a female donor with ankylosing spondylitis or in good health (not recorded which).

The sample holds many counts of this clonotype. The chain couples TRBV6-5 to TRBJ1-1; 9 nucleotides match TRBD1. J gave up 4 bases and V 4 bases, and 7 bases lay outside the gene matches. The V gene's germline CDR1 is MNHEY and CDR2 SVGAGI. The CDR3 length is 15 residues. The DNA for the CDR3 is TGTGCCAGCAGTTCGACAGGGGGGGATGGCACTGAAGCTTTCTTT. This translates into CASSSTGGDGTEAFF.

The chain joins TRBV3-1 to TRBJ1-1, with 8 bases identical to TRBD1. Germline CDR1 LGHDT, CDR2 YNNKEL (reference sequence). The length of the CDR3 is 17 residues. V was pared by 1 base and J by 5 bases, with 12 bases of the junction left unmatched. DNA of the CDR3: TGTGCCAGCAGCCAAGCAAGTGCAGGGGGCGCGTTAACTGAAGCTTTCTTT. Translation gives CASSQASAGGALTEAFF.

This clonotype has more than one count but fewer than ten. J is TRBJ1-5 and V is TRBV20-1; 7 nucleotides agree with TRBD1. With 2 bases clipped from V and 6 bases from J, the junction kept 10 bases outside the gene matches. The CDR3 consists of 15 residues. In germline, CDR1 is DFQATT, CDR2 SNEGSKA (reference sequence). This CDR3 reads CSARTPGTESQPQHF. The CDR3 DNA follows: TGCAGTGCTAGAACTCCCGGGACAGAAAGTCAGCCCCAGCATTTT.

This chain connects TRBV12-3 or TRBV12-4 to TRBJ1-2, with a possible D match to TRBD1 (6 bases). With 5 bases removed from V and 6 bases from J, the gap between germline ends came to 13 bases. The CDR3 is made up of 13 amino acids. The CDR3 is CASSPTGMNGYTF. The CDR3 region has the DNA TGTGCCAGCAGTCCAACAGGGATGAATGGCTACACCTTC.

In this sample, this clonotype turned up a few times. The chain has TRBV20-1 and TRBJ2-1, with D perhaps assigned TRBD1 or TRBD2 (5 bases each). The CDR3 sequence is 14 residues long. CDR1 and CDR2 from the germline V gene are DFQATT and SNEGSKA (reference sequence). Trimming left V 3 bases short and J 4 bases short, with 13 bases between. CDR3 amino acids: CSARGPGAYNEQFF. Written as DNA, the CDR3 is TGCAGTGCTAGGGGCCCCGGGGCGTACAATGAGCAGTTCTTC.

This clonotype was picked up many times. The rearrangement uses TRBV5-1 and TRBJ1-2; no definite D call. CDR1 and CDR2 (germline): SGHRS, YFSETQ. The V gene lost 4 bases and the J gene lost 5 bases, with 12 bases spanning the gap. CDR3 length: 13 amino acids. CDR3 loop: CASSRDQRYGYTF. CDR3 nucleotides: TGCGCCAGCAGCAGGGATCAGCGGTATGGCTACACCTTC.

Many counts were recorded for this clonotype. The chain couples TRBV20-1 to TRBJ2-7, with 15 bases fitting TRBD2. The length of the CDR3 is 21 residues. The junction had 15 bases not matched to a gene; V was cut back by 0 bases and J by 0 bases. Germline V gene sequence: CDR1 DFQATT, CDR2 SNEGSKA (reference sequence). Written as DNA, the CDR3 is TGCAGTGCTAGAGATTACCGGGACAGTGGGACTAGCGGGAGGATCTCCTACGAGCAGTACTTC. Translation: CSARDYRDSGTSGRISYEQYF.

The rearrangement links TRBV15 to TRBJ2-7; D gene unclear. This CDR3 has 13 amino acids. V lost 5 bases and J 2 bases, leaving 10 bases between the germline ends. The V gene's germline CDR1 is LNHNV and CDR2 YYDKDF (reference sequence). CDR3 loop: CATSGPSTYEQYF. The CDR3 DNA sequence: TGTGCCACCAGCGGACCGTCAACCTACGAGCAGTACTTC.

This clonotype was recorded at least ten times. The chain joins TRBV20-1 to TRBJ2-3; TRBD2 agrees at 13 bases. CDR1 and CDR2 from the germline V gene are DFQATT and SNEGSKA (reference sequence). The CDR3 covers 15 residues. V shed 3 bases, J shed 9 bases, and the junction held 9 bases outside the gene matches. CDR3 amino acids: CSASSYGLAGETQYF. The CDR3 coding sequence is TGCAGTGCTAGTTCCTATGGACTAGCGGGGGAGACGCAGTATTTT.

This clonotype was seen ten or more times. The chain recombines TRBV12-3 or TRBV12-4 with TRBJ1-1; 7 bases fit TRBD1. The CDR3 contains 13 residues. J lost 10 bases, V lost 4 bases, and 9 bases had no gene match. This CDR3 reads CASSWDRDKGAFF. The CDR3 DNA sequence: TGTGCCAGCAGTTGGGACAGAGATAAAGGAGCTTTCTTT.

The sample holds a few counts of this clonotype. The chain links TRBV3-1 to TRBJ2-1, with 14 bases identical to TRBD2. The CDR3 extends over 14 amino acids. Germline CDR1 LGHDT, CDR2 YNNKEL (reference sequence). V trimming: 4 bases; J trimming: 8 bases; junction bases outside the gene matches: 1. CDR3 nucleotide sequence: TGTGCCAGCAGCCGACTAGCGGGAGGGGATGAGCAGTTCTTC. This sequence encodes CASSRLAGGDEQFF.

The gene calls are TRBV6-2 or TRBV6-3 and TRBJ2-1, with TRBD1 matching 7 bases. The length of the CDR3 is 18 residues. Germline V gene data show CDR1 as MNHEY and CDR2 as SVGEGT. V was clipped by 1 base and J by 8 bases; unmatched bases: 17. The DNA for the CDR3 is TGTGCCAGCAGTTACTTCGTGTCCAGGGGGTTACGAAGGGATGAGCAGTTCTTC. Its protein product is CASSYFVSRGLRRDEQFF.

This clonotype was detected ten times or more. CDR3 sequence (DNA): TGCAGTGCACGAGACACCAACTCCTACGAGCAGTACTTC. This codes for CSARDTNSYEQYF. V usage is TRBV20-1 and J usage is TRBJ2-7; D is unclear. From germline, CDR1 is DFQATT and CDR2 SNEGSKA (reference sequence). The CDR3 has 13 amino acids. V shed 6 bases and J shed 0 bases, with 12 bases lying between them.

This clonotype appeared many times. The CDR3: CASSQEGTGGEQFF. As DNA, the CDR3 is TGCGCCAGCAGCCAAGAGGGGACAGGTGGTGAGCAGTTCTTC. The rearrangement links TRBV4-3 to TRBJ2-1; TRBD1 agrees at 8 bases. V dropped 0 bases and J dropped 9; count of bases not matched to a gene: 4. The CDR3 runs to 14 residues. Germline loops: CDR1 LGHNA, CDR2 YSLEER.

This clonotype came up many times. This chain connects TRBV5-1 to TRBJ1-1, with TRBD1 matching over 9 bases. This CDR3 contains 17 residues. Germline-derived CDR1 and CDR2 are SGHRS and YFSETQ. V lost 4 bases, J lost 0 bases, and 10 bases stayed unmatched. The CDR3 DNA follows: TGCGCCAGCAGCCTAACCGGGACAGGGATTATGAACACTGAAGCTTTCTTT. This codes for CASSLTGTGIMNTEAFF.

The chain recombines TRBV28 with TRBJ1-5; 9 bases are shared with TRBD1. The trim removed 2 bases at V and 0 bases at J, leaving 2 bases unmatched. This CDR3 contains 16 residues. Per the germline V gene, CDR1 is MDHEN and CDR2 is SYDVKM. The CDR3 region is CASSLLTGGSNQPQHF. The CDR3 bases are TGTGCCAGCAGTTTACTGACAGGGGGTAGCAATCAGCCCCAGCATTTT. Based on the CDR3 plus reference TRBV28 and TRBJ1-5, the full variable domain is DVKVTQSSRYLVKRTGEKVFLECVQDMDHENMFWYRQDPGLGLRLIYFSYDVKMKEKGDIPEGYSVSREKKERFSLILESASTNQTSMYLCASSLLTGGSNQPQHFGDGTRLSIL.

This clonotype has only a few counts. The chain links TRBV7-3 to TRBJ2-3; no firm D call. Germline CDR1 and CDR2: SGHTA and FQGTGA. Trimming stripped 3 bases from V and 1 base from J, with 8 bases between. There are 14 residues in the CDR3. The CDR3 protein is CASSFQRGTDTQYF. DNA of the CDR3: TGTGCCAGCAGCTTCCAACGCGGCACAGATACGCAGTATTTT.

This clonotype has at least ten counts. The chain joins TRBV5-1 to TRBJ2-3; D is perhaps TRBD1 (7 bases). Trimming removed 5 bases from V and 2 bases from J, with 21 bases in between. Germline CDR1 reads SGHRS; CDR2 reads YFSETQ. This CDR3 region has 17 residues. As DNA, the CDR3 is TGCGCCAGCAGTTACCGCGGAGGGGGCGACTCCACAGATACGCAGTATTTT. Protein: CASSYRGGGDSTDTQYF.

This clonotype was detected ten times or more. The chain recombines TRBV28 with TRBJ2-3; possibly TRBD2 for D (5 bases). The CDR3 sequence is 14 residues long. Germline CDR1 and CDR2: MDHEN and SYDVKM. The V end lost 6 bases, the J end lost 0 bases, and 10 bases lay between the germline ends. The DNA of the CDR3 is TGTGCCAGCAGCGGACTGGCAAGCACAGATACGCAGTATTTT. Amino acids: CASSGLASTDTQYF.

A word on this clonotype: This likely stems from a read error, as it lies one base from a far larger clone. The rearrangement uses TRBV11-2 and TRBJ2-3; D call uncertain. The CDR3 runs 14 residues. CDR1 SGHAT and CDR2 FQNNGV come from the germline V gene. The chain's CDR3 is CASSLDRVTYTQYF. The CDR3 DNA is TGTGCCAGCAGCTTAGATAGGGTCACATATACGCAGTATTTT.

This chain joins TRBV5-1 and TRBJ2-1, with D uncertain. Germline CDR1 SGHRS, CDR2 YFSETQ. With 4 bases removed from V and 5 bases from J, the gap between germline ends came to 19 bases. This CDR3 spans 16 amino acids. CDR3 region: CASSQTGRVGDNEQFF. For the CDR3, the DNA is TGCGCCAGCAGCCAAACGGGCCGGGTTGGAGACAATGAGCAGTTCTTC.

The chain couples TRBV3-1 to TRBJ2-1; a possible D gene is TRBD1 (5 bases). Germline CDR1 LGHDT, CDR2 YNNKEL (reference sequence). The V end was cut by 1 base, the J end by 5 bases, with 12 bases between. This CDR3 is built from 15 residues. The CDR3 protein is CASSQVPGRDNEQFF. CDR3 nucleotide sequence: TGTGCCAGCAGCCAAGTTCCGGGCAGGGACAATGAGCAGTTCTTC.

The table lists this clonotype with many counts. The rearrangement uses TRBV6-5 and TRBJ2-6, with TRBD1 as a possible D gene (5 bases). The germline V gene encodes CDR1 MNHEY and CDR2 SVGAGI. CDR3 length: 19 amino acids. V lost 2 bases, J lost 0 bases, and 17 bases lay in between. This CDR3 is CASSYPLAQGNSGANVLTF. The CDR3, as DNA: TGTGCCAGCAGTTACCCATTGGCGCAGGGTAACTCTGGGGCCAACGTCCTGACTTTC.

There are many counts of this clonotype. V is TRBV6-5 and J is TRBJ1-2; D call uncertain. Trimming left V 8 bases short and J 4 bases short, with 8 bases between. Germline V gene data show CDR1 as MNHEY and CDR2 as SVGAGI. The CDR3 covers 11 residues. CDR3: CASGTPYGYTF. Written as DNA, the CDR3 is TGTGCCAGCGGCACCCCCTATGGCTACACCTTC.